The following is a T cell receptor (beta chain) sequence with its context. Antigen unknown. A second PCR, run for about 7 to 11 cycles, used a sample-barcoded 5' primer plus a J-beta primer mix. MiXCR was run by TCRdb on the 5' RACE reads, yielding one entry per CDR3 protein. Of fewer than 1,000,000 distinct CDR3 sequences in the sample, approximately 48% are singletons; the top ten hold roughly 18%. The sample comes from a study of blood T cells in healthy people across ages. Study observations and caveats: Per-million-T-cell TCR beta diversity fell roughly linearly with age.

Germline values: CDR1 MNHEY, CDR2 SVGAGI. Unmatched junction bases numbered 6, after V lost 5 bases and J lost 3 bases. The CDR3 extends over 14 amino acids. Caucasian, healthy and from Russia, the donors were aged between 6 and 90. J is TRBJ2-7 and V is TRBV6-5, with 8 bases that match TRBD2. The sequence was obtained from a man aged 60 to 75 in good health. Input material: blood. CDR3 loop: CASSRGGKSYEQYF. CDR3 bases: TGTGCCAGCAGTCGGGGGGGTAAGAGCTACGAGCAGTACTTC.